This TCR beta chain originates from a study of beta chain features in type 1 diabetes. Study-wide points: In all four CD4+ subsets, TCRB CDR3 length was significantly, moderately reduced in type 1 diabetes.

The CDR3 has 15 amino acids. V shed 5 bases, J shed 7 bases, and the junction held 9 bases outside the gene matches. CDR1 and CDR2 (germline): SEHNR, FQNEAQ (reference sequence). TCRB transcripts that were expressed got sequenced, as all of the isolated RNA had been reverse transcribed. The repertoire was sequenced with immunoSEQ multiplex PCR; TCRdb's copy has only in-frame clones and lacks some. The sample carries about half a million clones, 11% recorded once. A note on this clone: Antigen specificity is unknown.

The sequence came from a young woman in good health. Sequencing was done on a sample of naive CD4+ T cells from blood. The rearrangement joins TRBV7-9 to TRBJ2-1; 9 nucleotides agree with TRBD1. The CDR3 protein is CASSPLGTGRNEQFF. The CDR3 coding sequence is TGTGCCAGCAGCCCGCTAGGGACAGGGAGGAATGAGCAGTTCTTC.